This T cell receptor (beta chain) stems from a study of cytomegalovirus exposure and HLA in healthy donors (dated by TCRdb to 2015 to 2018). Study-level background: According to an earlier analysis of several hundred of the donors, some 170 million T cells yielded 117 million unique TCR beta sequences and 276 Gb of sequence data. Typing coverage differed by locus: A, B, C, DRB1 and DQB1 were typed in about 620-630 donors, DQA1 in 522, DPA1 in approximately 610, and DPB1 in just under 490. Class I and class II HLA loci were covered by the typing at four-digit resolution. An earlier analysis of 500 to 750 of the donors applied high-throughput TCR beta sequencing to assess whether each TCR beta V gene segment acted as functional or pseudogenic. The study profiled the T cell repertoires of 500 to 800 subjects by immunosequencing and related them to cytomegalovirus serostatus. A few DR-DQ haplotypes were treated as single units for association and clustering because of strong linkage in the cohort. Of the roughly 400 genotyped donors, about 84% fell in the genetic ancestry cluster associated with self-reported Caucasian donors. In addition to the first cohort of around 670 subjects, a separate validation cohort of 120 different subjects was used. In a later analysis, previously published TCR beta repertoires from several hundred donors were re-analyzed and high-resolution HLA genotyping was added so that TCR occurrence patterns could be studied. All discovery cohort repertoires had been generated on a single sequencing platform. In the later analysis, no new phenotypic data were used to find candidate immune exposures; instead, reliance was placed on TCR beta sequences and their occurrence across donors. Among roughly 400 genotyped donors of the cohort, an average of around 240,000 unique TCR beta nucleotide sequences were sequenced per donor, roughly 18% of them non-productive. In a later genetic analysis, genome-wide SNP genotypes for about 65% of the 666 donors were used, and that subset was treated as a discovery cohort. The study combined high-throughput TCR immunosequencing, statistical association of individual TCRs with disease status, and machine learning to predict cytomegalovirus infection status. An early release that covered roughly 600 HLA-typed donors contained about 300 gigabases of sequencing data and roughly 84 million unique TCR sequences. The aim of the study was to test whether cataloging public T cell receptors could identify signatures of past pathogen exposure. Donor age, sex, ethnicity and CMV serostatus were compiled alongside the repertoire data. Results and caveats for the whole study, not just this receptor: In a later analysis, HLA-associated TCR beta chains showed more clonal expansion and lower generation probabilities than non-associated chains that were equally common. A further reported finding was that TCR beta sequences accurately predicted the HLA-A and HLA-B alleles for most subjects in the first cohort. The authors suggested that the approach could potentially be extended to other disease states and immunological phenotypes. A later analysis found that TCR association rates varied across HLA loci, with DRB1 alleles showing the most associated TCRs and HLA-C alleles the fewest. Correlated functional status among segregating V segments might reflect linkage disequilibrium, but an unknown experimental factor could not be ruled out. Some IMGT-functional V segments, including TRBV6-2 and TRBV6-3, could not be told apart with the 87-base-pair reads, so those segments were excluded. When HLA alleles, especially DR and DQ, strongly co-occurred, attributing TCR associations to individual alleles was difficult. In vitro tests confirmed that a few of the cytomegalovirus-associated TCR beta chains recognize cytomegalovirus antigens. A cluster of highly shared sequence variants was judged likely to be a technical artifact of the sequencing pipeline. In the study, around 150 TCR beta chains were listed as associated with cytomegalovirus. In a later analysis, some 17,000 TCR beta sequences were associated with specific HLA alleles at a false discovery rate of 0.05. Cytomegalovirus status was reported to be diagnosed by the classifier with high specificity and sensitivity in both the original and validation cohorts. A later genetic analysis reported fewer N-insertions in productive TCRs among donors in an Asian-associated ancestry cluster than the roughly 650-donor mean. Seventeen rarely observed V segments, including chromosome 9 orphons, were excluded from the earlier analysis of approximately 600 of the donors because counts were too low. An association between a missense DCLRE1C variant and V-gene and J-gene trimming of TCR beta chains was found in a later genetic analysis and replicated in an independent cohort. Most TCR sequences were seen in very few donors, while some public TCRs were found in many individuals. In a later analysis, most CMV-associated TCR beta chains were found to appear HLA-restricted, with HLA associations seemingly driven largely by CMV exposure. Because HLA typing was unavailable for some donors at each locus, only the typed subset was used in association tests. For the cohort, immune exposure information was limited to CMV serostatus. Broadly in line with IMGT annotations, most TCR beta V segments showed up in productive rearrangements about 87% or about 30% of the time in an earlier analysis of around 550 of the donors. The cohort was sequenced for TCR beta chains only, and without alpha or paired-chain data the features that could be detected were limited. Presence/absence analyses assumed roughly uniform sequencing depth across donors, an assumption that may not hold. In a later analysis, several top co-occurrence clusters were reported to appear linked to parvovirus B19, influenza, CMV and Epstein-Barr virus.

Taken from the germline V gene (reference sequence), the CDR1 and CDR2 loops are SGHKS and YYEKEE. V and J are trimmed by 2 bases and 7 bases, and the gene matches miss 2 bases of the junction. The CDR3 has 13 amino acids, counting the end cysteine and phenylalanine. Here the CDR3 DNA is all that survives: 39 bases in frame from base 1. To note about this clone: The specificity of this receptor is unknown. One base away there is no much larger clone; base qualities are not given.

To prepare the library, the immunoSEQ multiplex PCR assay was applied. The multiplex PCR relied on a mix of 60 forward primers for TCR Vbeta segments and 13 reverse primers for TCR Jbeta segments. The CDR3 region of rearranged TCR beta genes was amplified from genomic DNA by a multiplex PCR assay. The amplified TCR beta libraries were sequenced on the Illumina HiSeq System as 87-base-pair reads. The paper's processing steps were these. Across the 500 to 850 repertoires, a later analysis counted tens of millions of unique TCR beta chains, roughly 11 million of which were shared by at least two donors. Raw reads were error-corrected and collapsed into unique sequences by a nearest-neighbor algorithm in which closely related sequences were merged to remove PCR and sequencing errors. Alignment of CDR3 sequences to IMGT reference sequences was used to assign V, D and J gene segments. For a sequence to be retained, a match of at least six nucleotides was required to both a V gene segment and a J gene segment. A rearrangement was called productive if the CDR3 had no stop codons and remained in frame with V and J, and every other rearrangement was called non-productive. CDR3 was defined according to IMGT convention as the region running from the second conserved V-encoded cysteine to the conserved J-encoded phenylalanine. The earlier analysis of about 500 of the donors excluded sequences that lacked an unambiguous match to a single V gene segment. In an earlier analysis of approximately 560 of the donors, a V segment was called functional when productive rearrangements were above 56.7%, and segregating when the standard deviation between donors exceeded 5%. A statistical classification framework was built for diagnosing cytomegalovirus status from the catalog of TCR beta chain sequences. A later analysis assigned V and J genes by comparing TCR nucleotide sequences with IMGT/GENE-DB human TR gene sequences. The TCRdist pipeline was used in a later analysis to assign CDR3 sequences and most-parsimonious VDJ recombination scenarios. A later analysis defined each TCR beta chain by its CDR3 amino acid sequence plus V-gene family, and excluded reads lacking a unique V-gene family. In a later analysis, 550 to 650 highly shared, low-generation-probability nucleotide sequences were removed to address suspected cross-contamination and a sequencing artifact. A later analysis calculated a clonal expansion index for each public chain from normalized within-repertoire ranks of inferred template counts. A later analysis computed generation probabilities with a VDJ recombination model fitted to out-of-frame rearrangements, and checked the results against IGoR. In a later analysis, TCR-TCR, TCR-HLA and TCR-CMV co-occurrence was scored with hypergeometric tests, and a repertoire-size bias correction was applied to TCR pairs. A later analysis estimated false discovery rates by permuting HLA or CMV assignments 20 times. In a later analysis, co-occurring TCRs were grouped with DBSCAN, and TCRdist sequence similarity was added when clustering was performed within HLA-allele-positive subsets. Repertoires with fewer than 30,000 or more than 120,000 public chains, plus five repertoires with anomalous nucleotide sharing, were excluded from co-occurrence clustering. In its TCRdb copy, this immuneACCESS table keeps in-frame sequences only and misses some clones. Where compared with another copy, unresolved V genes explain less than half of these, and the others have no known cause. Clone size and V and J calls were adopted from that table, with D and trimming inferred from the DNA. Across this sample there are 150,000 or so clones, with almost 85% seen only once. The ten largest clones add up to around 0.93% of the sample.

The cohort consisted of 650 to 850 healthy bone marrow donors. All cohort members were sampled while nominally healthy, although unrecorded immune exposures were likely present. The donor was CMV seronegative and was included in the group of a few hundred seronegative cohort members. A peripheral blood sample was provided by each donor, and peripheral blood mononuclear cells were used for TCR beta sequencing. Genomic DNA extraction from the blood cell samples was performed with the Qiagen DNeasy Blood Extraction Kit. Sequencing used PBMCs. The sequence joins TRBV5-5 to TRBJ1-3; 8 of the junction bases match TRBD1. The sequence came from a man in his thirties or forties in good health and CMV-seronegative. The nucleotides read TGTGCCAGCAGCTTAACAGGGGGGAACACCATATATTTT. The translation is CASSLTGGNTIYF.